This TCR beta chain was identified during a study of identical twins. Study-level findings and limits: Beta out-of-frame sequences displayed a weaker excess of sharing between twins.

This clonotype came up many times. Its antigen is still unknown. TCRdb recomputed calls from the 5' RACE reads with MiXCR, one row per CDR3 protein. The table has some 560,000 distinct CDR3 sequences, over 8.5% seen once; the top ten hold approximately 3%. V shed 4 bases and J shed 2 bases, with 15 bases lying between them. This CDR3 region has 15 residues. Germline V gives CDR1 LGHDT, CDR2 YNNKEL (reference sequence). Everyone who gave samples was a healthy Caucasian. In addition, the sample was reused for a study of yellow fever vaccine responses in identical twins.

The sequenced sample was PBMCs. The TCR sequence derives from a woman between 18 and 29 years old in good health. The chain couples TRBV3-1 to TRBJ2-7; no clear D. Written as DNA, the CDR3 is TGTGCCAGCAGCCCTAGGACGATCGATGCCTACGAGCAGTACTTC. Residues: CASSPRTIDAYEQYF.